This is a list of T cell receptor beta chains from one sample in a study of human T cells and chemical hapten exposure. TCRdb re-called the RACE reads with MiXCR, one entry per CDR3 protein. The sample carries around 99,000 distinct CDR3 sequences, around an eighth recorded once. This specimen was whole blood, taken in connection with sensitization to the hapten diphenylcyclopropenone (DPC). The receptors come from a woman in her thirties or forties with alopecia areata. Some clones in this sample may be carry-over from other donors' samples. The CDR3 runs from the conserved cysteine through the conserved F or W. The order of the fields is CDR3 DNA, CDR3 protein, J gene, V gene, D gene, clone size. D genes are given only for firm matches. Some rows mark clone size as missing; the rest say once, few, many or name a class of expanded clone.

TGTGCCAGCAGTCCTAGCACGGGACTAGCGGGAGGATCCGGGGAGCTGTTTTTT | CASSPSTGLAGGSGELFF | TRBJ2-2 | TRBV12-3/TRBV12-4 | TRBD2 | many
TGTGCCAGCAGTGGGTCCTCACTAGCGGGAGCCTCACTTGGGTACGAGCAGTACTTC | CASSGSSLAGASLGYEQYF | TRBJ2-7 | TRBV6-1 | TRBD2 | few
TGCGCCAGCAGCCAACCATTCACAGATACGCAGTATTTT | CASSQPFTDTQYF | TRBJ2-3 | TRBV4-3 | NA | NA
TGTGCCAGCAGTGAAAGGGGGAATACGCAGTATTTT | CASSERGNTQYF | TRBJ2-3 | TRBV2 | NA | few
TGTGCCTGGGGGCGTAATTCACCCCTCCACTTT | CAWGRNSPLHF | TRBJ1-6 | TRBV30 | NA | few
TGTGCCAGCAGTTACTCTTTTGGGACTAGCGGGATATACAATGAGCAGTTCTTC | CASSYSFGTSGIYNEQFF | TRBJ2-1 | TRBV6-2/TRBV6-3 | TRBD2 | few
TGCGCCAGCAGCCAAGGGGGACTAGGTCCCGGGGAGCTGTTTTTT | CASSQGGLGPGELFF | TRBJ2-2 | TRBV4-3 | TRBD2 | few
TGTGCCAGCAGCTTTGATCACACCTCCTACGAGCAGTACTTC | CASSFDHTSYEQYF | TRBJ2-7 | TRBV5-4 | NA | few
TGTGCCAGCAGTTACTCAGGGGGGCGGACTGAAGCTTTCTTT | CASSYSGGRTEAFF | TRBJ1-1 | TRBV6-2/TRBV6-3 | NA | many
TGTGCCAGCAGCGCAGCTCCGGGAACTGGGGAGCAGTACTTC | CASSAAPGTGEQYF | TRBJ2-7 | TRBV9 | NA | few
TGTGCCAGCAGTTTATCCGTACTAGCGGGAGGAATGTACGAGCAGTACTTC | CASSLSVLAGGMYEQYF | TRBJ2-7 | TRBV27 | TRBD2 | few
TGTGCCAGCTCACCACCGTTGCGGGACCGGGATACGCAGTATTTT | CASSPPLRDRDTQYF | TRBJ2-3 | TRBV18 | NA | many
TGTGCCAGCAGGGACGGGACAGCCTACGAGCAGTACTTC | CASRDGTAYEQYF | TRBJ2-7 | TRBV6-5 | TRBD1 | many
TGTGCCAGCAAAAAAGGAGTATATGATGAAAAACTGTTTTTT | CASKKGVYDEKLFF | TRBJ1-4 | TRBV6-5 | NA | few
TGCGCCAGCAGCTCGGGCCCGGGAGGGAACGAGCAGTACTTC | CASSSGPGGNEQYF | TRBJ2-7 | TRBV5-1 | TRBD2 | few
TGTGCCAGCAGTATCGGCGGGACTAGCGGGAAAGTGTTC | CASSIGGTSGKVF | TRBJ2-1 | TRBV7-2 | TRBD2 | NA
TGTGCCAGCAGCTTACAGATGTCGACAGGGACGAACACCGGGGAGCTGTTTTTT | CASSLQMSTGTNTGELFF | TRBJ2-2 | TRBV11-2 | TRBD1 | NA
TGTGCCACCAGTGTGGGGAGGGGCAATGAGCAGTTCTTC | CATSVGRGNEQFF | TRBJ2-1 | TRBV24-1 | TRBD2 | many
TGCGCCAGCAGCTCCGGACACCTTTCCTACGAGCAGTACTTC | CASSSGHLSYEQYF | TRBJ2-7 | TRBV5-1 | NA | few
TGCGCCAGCAGCGTTGACATCGCCGCGAACACCGGGGAGCTGTTTTTT | CASSVDIAANTGELFF | TRBJ2-2 | TRBV10-1 | NA | few
TGCGCCAGCAGCCAAGATATCGGCCAGGGTGCTGGTCAGCCCCAGCATTTT | CASSQDIGQGAGQPQHF | TRBJ1-5 | TRBV4-1 | NA | NA
TGTGCCAGCAGCTCTAGCGTTTACACAGATACGCAGTATTTT | CASSSSVYTDTQYF | TRBJ2-3 | TRBV5-6 | NA | many
TGCAGCGTTGGGATCCAGGGGGCGGAATTAATTCAGTACTTC | CSVGIQGAELIQYF | TRBJ2-4 | TRBV29-1 | TRBD1 | few
TGTGCCAGCAGTTACTCGACGGCCTATAACTACGAGCAGTACTTC | CASSYSTAYNYEQYF | TRBJ2-7 | TRBV6-2/TRBV6-3 | NA | NA
TGTGCCAGCAGTTTATTCGGGGGATCCTATGGCTACACCTTC | CASSLFGGSYGYTF | TRBJ1-2 | TRBV28 | NA | many
TGTGCCAGCAGTTCCACCGGGACTTTTACCTATGGCTACACCTTC | CASSSTGTFTYGYTF | TRBJ1-2 | TRBV12-3/TRBV12-4 | NA | NA
TGCAGTGGAAGCGAGGGGGTAACCAATGAGCAGTTCTTC | CSGSEGVTNEQFF | TRBJ2-1 | TRBV20-1 | NA | NA
TGTGCCTGCAATCCGGGACTAGCCCAGCGGTTTAGCACAGATACGCAGTATTTT | CACNPGLAQRFSTDTQYF | TRBJ2-3 | TRBV19 | TRBD2 | NA
TGTGCCAGCAGTCTTGGGGGATTGGTCCCCTCTGGAAACACCATATATTTT | CASSLGGLVPSGNTIYF | TRBJ1-3 | TRBV28 | NA | few
TGTGCCAGCTCACCCTTAAGAGGAGTTAGCTCCTACAATGAGCAGTTCTTC | CASSPLRGVSSYNEQFF | TRBJ2-1 | TRBV18 | NA | NA
TGCAGTGCTAGCAATTCTTTCAGGGTTGAAGCTTTCTTT | CSASNSFRVEAFF | TRBJ1-1 | TRBV20-1 | NA | many
TGTGCCAGCAGCCCCCCGGGATATAACACCGGGGAGCTGTTTTTT | CASSPPGYNTGELFF | TRBJ2-2 | TRBV7-2 | NA | NA
TGTGCCAGCGAGGGGGGGAGGACTGAAGCTTTCTTT | CASEGGRTEAFF | TRBJ1-1 | TRBV11-2 | NA | many
TGTGCCAGCAGTGGTGAGACTAGCGGTTACAATGAGCAGTTCTTC | CASSGETSGYNEQFF | TRBJ2-1 | TRBV2 | TRBD2 | NA
TGTGCCAGCAGCTTGGGGACTAGCGTGTCCGGGGAGCTGTTTTTT | CASSLGTSVSGELFF | TRBJ2-2 | TRBV7-3 | TRBD2 | many
TGTGCCAGCGGAACTAGCGGGAGAGGCTATGAGCAGTTCTTC | CASGTSGRGYEQFF | TRBJ2-1 | TRBV28 | TRBD2 | many
TGTGCCAGCGCGAGGGTTGAAACACCCCTCCACTTT | CASARVETPLHF | TRBJ1-6 | TRBV6-2/TRBV6-3 | NA | NA
TGTGCCAGCAGCCCTCGACTAGCGGGCAGGGAGTCCCAGTACTTC | CASSPRLAGRESQYF | TRBJ2-5 | TRBV11-3 | TRBD2 | NA
TGTGCCAGCAACCCACCCGGGGACTACGAGCAGTACTTC | CASNPPGDYEQYF | TRBJ2-7 | TRBV28 | NA | NA
TGTGCCAGCAGTTCTCCGGGGGACGCCTACAATGAGCAGTTCTTC | CASSSPGDAYNEQFF | TRBJ2-1 | TRBV6-6 | NA | NA
TGTGCCAGCAGTTCTCCGGGACTCCGGACAGAGCAGTTCTTC | CASSSPGLRTEQFF | TRBJ2-1 | TRBV28 | NA | few
TGTGCCAGCAGCACTCCCGGGACAGGGGCCACTGAAGCTTTCTTT | CASSTPGTGATEAFF | TRBJ1-1 | TRBV3-1 | TRBD1 | few
TGTGCCAGCAGCTTAGAAGTGGGAAAACTGTTTTTT | CASSLEVGKLFF | TRBJ1-4 | TRBV7-9 | NA | many
TGTGCCAGCAGTTACCCCCTAGCGGGAGGATACAATGAGCAGTTCTTC | CASSYPLAGGYNEQFF | TRBJ2-1 | TRBV6-5 | TRBD2 | NA
TGCAGCGTTGAGTCTAACAACTATGGCTACACCTTC | CSVESNNYGYTF | TRBJ1-2 | TRBV29-1 | NA | few
TGTGCCAGCAGCCCCCAGGGACTAGAAGTCGGGGAGCTGTTTTTT | CASSPQGLEVGELFF | TRBJ2-2 | TRBV7-6 | TRBD2 | NA
TGCGCCAGCAGCCCGGGGGGGGCCCGGGAGAATGAGCAGTTCTTC | CASSPGGARENEQFF | TRBJ2-1 | TRBV4-1 | TRBD2 | NA
TGTGCCAGCAGCTTAGAGGTGAACACCGGGGAGCTGTTTTTT | CASSLEVNTGELFF | TRBJ2-2 | TRBV7-2 | NA | NA
TGTGCCAGCAGCCAAGCTCCCCAGTCTAGATATGAGCAGTTCTTC | CASSQAPQSRYEQFF | TRBJ2-1 | TRBV3-1 | NA | few
TGTGCCAGCAGCTTTCGGACTAGCGGGAAAACCTACGAGCAGTACTTC | CASSFRTSGKTYEQYF | TRBJ2-7 | TRBV5-6 | TRBD2 | few
TGTGCCAGCAACACGCCCGGGACTAGTACTACGGTCTACGAGCAGTACTTC | CASNTPGTSTTVYEQYF | TRBJ2-7 | TRBV28 | TRBD2 | many